Below are 5 T cell receptor beta chains sequenced from a single sample in a study of OX40 agonist ivuxolimab in advanced cancers. Clones were read by immunoSEQ multiplex PCR, and TCRdb kept only the in-frame ones, dropping some. The data show about 94,000 clones, approximately 90% seen once. The input for sequencing was CD4+ or CD8+ T cells sorted from blood, taken in a trial of the OX40 agonist ivuxolimab. The receptors originated from an adult with an advanced solid tumor such as melanoma, head and neck, liver or kidney cancer.

The chain is built from TRBV5-8 and TRBJ2-7; maybe TRBD2 (5 bases). The CDR3 covers 14 residues. The V end lost 3 bases, the J end lost 1 base, and 11 bases lay between the germline ends. CDR1 SGHTS and CDR2 YDEGEE come from the germline V gene. The CDR3 sequence is CASSSRTGSYEQYF. CDR3 in DNA: TGTGCCAGCAGCTCCCGGACTGGGTCCTACGAGCAGTACTTC.

This chain links TRBV7-9 with TRBJ2-3, with a possible D match to TRBD1 (6 bases). This CDR3 has 14 residues. Per the germline V gene, CDR1 is SEHNR and CDR2 is FQNEAQ (reference sequence). V shed 1 base and J shed 5 bases, with 10 bases lying between them. The CDR3 region is CASSLGDTRDTQYF. The CDR3 DNA follows: TGTGCCAGCAGCTTAGGGGACACGCGAGATACGCAGTATTTT.

The V and J genes are TRBV7-2 and TRBJ1-5; the match to TRBD1 covers 9 bases. The V gene end was trimmed by 3 bases and the J gene end by 7 bases; junction bases not matched to a gene: 10. The CDR3 consists of 16 residues. CDR1 is SGHTA and CDR2 is FQGNSA in the germline V gene. The CDR3 here is CASSFETGTGWQPQHF. Written as DNA, the CDR3 is TGTGCCAGCAGCTTTGAAACGGGGACAGGGTGGCAGCCCCAGCATTTT.

This rearrangement joins TRBV5-1 to TRBJ1-3, with D tentatively TRBD1 (5 bases). Trimming shortened V by 5 bases and J by 3 bases, and 18 bases separated the two germline ends. This CDR3 has 16 residues. Germline values: CDR1 SGHRS, CDR2 YFSETQ. CDR3 DNA sequence: TGCGCCAGCAGTTTTGATGGCACAGACAGTGGAAACACCATATATTTT. It codes for CASSFDGTDSGNTIYF.

The rearrangement joins TRBV6-5 to TRBJ2-7; D not certain. V was clipped by 3 bases and J by 3 bases, with 15 bases between them. CDR3 length equals 15 residues. Germline V gene data show CDR1 as MNHEY and CDR2 as SVGAGI. CDR3 region: CASSYSPLTGYEQYF. CDR3 sequence (DNA): TGTGCCAGCAGTTATAGTCCTTTAACGGGCTACGAGCAGTACTTC.